What follows describes a single T cell receptor beta chain. The protocol was immunoSEQ multiplex PCR, while the TCRdb copy is restricted to in-frame clones and leaves out a portion. The sample lists about 83,000 clones; about 94% were seen once. Trimming took 3 bases from V and 10 from J; bases not matched to a gene: 9. The CDR3 length is 15 residues. Germline V gene sequence: CDR1 MGHRA, CDR2 YSYEKL. These data are taken from a study of technical replicates of blood from a handful of donors. The receptor was derived from a human donor in good health. V usage is TRBV4-1 and J usage is TRBJ1-4, with 9 nucleotides matching TRBD1. Sequences were obtained from T cells isolated from PBMCs. The chain's CDR3 is CASSHPGQGVPKLFF. Written as DNA, the CDR3 is TGCGCCAGCAGCCATCCGGGACAGGGTGTCCCAAAACTGTTTTTT.